This T cell receptor (beta chain) was retrieved from a study of neurological immune-mediated disorders. Study results and limitations: None of the CDR3 amino acid sequences of expanded clones were shared across subjects, and this suggested private repertoires in all groups.

Germline CDR1 and CDR2: SEHNR and FQNEAQ (reference sequence). There are 12 residues in the CDR3. V was shortened by 3 bases and J by 1 base, with 3 bases between the two germline ends. This clonotype has a count of ten or more. Its antigen remains unidentified. The cDNA was synthesized by 5'RACE incorporating 10-nucleotide random UMIs. MiXCR, run by TCRdb on the 5' RACE reads, gives a single entry per CDR3 protein. The sample contains tens of thousands of distinct CDR3 sequences, approximately 10% of which appear only once. The chain carries TRBV7-9 and TRBJ2-5, with D uncertain. This TCR was recovered from a man aged 55 to 70 in good health. Sample: PBMCs. CDR3 region: CASSFTQETQYF. The CDR3 DNA reads as TGTGCCAGCAGCTTTACCCAAGAGACCCAGTACTTC. Based on the CDR3 plus reference TRBV7-9 and TRBJ2-5, the full variable domain is DTGVSQNPRHKITKRGQNVTFRCDPISEHNRLYWYRQTLGQGPEFLTYFQNEAQLEKSRLLSDRFSAERPKGSFSTLEIQRTEQGDSAMYLCASSFTQETQYFGPGTRLLVL.